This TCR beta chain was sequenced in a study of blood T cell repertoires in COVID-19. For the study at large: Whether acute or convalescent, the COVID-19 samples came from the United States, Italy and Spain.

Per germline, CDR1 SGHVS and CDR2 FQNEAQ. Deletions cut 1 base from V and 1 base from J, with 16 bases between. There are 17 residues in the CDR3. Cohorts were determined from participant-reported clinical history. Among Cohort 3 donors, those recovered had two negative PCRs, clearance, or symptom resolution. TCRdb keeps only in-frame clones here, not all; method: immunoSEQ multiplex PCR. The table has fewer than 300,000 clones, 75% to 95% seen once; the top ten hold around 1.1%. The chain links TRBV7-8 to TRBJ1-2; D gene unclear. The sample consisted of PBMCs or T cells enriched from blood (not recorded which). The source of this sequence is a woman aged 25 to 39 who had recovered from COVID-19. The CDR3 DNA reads TGTGCCAGCAGCTTAGGCCCATCCGAAATTAGTAACTATGGCTACACCTTC. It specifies CASSLGPSEISNYGYTF.